This T cell receptor beta chain was profiled in a study of CD8 T cells in ankylosing spondylitis. Findings and limits, study-wide: There was a TCR beta motif, made of 7 to 9 highly homologous variants, that appeared characteristic of ankylosing spondylitis blood. Reactive arthritis synovial fluid and blood were previously reported to contain some motif variants.

There are a few counts of this clonotype. Its cognate antigen is unknown. V lost 5 bases, J lost 4 bases, and 21 bases lay in between. The length of the CDR3 is 16 residues. From germline, CDR1 is SGHKS and CDR2 YYEKEE (reference sequence). TCRdb recomputed calls from the 5' RACE reads with MiXCR, one row per CDR3 protein. The sample carries around 770,000 distinct CDR3 sequences, over 9.5% recorded once. The chain links TRBV5-5 to TRBJ1-2; no clear D gene. This receptor was taken from a male donor with ankylosing spondylitis. The sample consisted of blood, either unsorted or a sorted T cell fraction (not recorded which). Here the CDR3 DNA reads TGTGCCAGCAGTGAGACGCAGCGGATTCTTACCTATGGCTACACCTTC. Translating gives CASSETQRILTYGYTF. Combining the CDR3 with reference TRBV5-5 and TRBJ1-2 gives the whole variable domain DAGVTQSPTHLIKTRGQQVTLRCSPISGHKSVSWYQQVLGQGPQFIFQYYEKEERGRGNFPDRFSARQFPNYSSELNVNALLLGDSALYLCASSETQRILTYGYTFGSGTRLTVV.